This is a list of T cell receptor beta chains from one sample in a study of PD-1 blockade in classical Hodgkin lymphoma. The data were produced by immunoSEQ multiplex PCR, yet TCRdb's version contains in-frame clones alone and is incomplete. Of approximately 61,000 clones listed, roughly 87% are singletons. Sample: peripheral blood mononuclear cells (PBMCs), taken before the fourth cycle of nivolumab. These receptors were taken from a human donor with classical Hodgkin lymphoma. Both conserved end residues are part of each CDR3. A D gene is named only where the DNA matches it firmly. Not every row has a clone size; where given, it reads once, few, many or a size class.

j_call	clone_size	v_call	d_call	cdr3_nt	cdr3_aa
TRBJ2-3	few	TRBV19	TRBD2	TGTGCCAGTAGTATTCCGCGGGGGAAAAGCACAGATACGCAGTATTTT	CASSIPRGKSTDTQYF
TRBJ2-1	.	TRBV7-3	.	TGTGCCAGCAGCTTATCTAATGGGTGGGACTCGAACAATGAGCAGTTCTTC	CASSLSNGWDSNNEQFF
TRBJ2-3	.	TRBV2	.	TGTGCCAGCAGGATACGGCAGAATGGCACAGATACGCAGTATTTT	CASRIRQNGTDTQYF
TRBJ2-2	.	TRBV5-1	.	TGCGCCAGCAGCTTGGCAGGACGGGACAACACCGGGGAGCTGTTTTTT	CASSLAGRDNTGELFF
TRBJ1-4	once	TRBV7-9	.	TGTGCCAGCAGCTTACTTTTAGACAATGAAAAACTGTTTTTT	CASSLLLDNEKLFF
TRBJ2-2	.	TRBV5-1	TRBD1	TGCGCCAGCAGCTCGACAGGGGGCAACACCGGGGAGCTGTTTTTT	CASSSTGGNTGELFF
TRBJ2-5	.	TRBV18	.	TGTGCCAGCTCAGACAGGTACCAAGAGACCCAGTACTTC	CASSDRYQETQYF
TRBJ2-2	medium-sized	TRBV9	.	TGTGCCAGCAGTACGATGGGCGGGGAGCTGTTTTTT	CASSTMGGELFF
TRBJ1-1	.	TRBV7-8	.	TGTGCCAGCAGCTTAGTGGTGGGTAACACTGAAGCTTTCTTT	CASSLVVGNTEAFF
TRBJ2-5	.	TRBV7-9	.	TGTGCCAGCAGCTCACAAGTCCGGATTACCCAGTACTTC	CASSSQVRITQYF
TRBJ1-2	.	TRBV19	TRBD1	TGTGCCAGTCGTTGGGACAGGGGTTTTTATGGCTACACCTTC	CASRWDRGFYGYTF
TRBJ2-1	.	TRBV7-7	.	TGTGCCAGCAGCCCTGCAGGGTTCGATGAGCAGTTCTTC	CASSPAGFDEQFF
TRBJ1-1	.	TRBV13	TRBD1	TGTGCCAGCAGCCCGGGCGGACAGGCGAACACTGAAGCTTTCTTT	CASSPGGQANTEAFF
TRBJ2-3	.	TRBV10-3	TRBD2	TGTGCCATCAGTGACCCCTTCCTAGCGGAGAGCACAGATACGCAGTATTTT	CAISDPFLAESTDTQYF
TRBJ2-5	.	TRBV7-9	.	TGTGCCAGCAGCAAATCGGGACAATGGGAGACCCAGTACTTC	CASSKSGQWETQYF
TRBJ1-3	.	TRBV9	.	TGTGCCAGCAGCGTCGGGACGGACACCATATATTTT	CASSVGTDTIYF
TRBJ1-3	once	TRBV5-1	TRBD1	TGCGCCAGCAGCGGCGGGACAGCTGGAAACACCATATATTTT	CASSGGTAGNTIYF
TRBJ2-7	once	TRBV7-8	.	TGTGCCAGCAGCGTCGACAGGGAGGTCACCTACGAGCAGTACTTC	CASSVDREVTYEQYF
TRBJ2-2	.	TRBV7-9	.	TGTGCCAGCAGCCATCCGACAGACACCGGGGAGCTGTTTTTT	CASSHPTDTGELFF
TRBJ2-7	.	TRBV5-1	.	TGCGCCAGCAGCTTGGTAGGGGGTCCCTACGAGCAGTACTTC	CASSLVGGPYEQYF
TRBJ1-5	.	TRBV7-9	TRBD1	TGTGCCAGCAGCTTGGGGACAGGGTATCAGCCCCAGCATTTT	CASSLGTGYQPQHF
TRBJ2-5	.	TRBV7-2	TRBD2	TGTGCCAGCAGCGCCGACGGGGGGCAAGAGACCCAGTACTTC	CASSADGGQETQYF
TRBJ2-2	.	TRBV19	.	TGTGCCAGTAGTCACAGGGGGGGTGACACCGGGGAGCTGTTTTTT	CASSHRGGDTGELFF
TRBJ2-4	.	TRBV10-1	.	TGCGCCAGCAGTCTAGCCGGGCCAAAAAACATTCAGTACTTC	CASSLAGPKNIQYF
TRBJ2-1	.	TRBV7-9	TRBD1	TGTGCCAGCAGCTTTTTCGGGACAGACTACAATGAGCAGTTCTTC	CASSFFGTDYNEQFF
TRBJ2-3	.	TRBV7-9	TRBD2	TGTGCCAGCAGCCACCCCTCCCTAGCGGGGGCCACAGATACGCAGTATTTT	CASSHPSLAGATDTQYF
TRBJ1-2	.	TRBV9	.	TGTGCCAGCAGCCGAGGGCCAGGAGCGGATGGCTACACCTTC	CASSRGPGADGYTF
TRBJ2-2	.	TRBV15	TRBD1	TGTGCCACCTCCAGCGAAGGGGGCTGGACCGGGGAGCTGTTTTTT	CATSSEGGWTGELFF
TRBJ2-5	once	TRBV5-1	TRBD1	TGCGCCAGCAGCTTGGCGGGACAGGGCCACGAGACCCAGTACTTC	CASSLAGQGHETQYF
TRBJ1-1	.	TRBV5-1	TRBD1	TGCGCCAGCAGCTTGGCCGGACAGGGGGGCACTGAAGCTTTCTTT	CASSLAGQGGTEAFF
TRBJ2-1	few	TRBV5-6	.	TGTGCCAGCAGCTTGGATCGGGGGGCGACCTACAATGAGCAGTTCTTC	CASSLDRGATYNEQFF
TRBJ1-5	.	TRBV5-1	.	TGCGCCAGCAGCCCCGGGCCAGATCAGCCCCAGCATTTT	CASSPGPDQPQHF
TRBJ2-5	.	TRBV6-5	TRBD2	TGTGCCACCACGGGGGGCGGGGGGAAAAAAGAGACCCAGTACTTC	CATTGGGGKKETQYF
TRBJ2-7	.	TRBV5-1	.	TGCGCCAGCAGCAGGGACGTAGCGTCCCCCTACGAGCAGTACTTC	CASSRDVASPYEQYF
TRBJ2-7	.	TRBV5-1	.	TGCGCCAGCAGCTGGGAGGCGGCCTACGAGCAGTACTTC	CASSWEAAYEQYF
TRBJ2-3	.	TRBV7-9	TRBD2	TGTGCCAGCAGTATCCTTGGGGGGGGTGCGGCAGATACGCAGTATTTT	CASSILGGGAADTQYF
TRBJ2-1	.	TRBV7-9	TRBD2	TGTGCCAGCAGTGGGGGGACTAGCGGTTACAATGAGCAGTTCTTC	CASSGGTSGYNEQFF
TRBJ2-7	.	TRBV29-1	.	TGCAGCGTTGGGTCATTGCTTGGGTTGAGCGAGCAGTACTTC	CSVGSLLGLSEQYF
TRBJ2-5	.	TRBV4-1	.	TGCGCCAGCAGCCAAGGGCAGGGCGGGGAGACCCAGTACTTC	CASSQGQGGETQYF
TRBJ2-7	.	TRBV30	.	TGTGCCTGGAGTGTGGCAGGACAACTAGACGAGCAGTACTTC	CAWSVAGQLDEQYF
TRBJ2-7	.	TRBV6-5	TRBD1	TGTGCCAGCAGTTACCGGGACAGCTCCTACGAGCAGTACTTC	CASSYRDSSYEQYF
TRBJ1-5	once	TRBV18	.	TGTGCCAGCTCATCGGACAGCTCTTACTATAGCAATCAGCCCCAGCATTTT	CASSSDSSYYSNQPQHF
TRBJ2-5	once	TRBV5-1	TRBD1	TGCGCCAGCAGCTCCTCCCCAGGGGGCTATGAGACCCAGTACTTC	CASSSSPGGYETQYF